In this sample, the clone carrying this T cell receptor beta chain turned up many times. The data stem from a study of T-cell reconstitution after alpha-beta-depleted transplantation in children. The V and J ends lost 3 bases and 0 bases respectively, with 9 bases between them. The CDR3 runs to 14 residues. CDR1 and CDR2 from the germline V gene are SNHLY and FYNNEI. Unique molecular identifiers featured in how the TCRbeta library was prepared. Each CDR3 protein is one row after TCRdb ran MiXCR on the PCR reads. The sample includes approximately 350,000 distinct CDR3 sequences, around 15% of them seen just once.

This receptor was identified in a male patient aged 2 to 10 who had a stem cell transplant for acute lymphoblastic leukemia, so the T cells may come from the graft donor. The chain joins TRBV2 to TRBJ2-7; TRBD2 might be the D (5 bases). The source material was PBMCs, mostly from graft donor cells, sampled 360 days after TCRalphabeta/CD19-depleted stem cell transplant. The CDR3 nucleotides read TGTGCCAGCAGTGATACGGGAAGCTCCTACGAGCAGTACTTC. Its protein is CASSDTGSSYEQYF.